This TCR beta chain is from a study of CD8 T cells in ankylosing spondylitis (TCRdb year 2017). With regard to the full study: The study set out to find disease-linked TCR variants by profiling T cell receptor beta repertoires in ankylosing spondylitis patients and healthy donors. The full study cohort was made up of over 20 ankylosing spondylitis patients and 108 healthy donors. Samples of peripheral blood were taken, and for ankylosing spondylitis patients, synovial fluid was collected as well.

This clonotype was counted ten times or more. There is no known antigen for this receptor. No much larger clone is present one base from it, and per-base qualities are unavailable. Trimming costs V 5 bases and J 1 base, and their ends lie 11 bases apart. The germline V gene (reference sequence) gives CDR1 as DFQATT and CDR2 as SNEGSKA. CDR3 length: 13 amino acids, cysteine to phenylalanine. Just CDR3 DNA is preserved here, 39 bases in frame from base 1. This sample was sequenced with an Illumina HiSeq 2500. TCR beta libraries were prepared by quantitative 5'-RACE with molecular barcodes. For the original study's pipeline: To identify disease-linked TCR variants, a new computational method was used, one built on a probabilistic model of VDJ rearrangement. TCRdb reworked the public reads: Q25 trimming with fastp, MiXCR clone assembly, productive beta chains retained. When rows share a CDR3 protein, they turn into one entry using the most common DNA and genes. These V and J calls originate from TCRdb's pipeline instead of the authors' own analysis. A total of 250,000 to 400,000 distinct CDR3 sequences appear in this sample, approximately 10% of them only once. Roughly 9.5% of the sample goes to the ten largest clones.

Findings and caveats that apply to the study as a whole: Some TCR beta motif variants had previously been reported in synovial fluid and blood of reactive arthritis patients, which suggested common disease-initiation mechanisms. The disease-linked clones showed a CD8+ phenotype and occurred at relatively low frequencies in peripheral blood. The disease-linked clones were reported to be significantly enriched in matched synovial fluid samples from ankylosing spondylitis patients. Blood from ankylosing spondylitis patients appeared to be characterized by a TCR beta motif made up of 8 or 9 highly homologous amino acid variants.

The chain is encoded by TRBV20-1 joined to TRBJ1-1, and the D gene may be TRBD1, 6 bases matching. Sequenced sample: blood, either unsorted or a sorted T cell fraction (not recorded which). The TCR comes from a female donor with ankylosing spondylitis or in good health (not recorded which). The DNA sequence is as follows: TGCAGTGCTGTCAGGGGCGCGAACACTGAAGCTTTCTTT. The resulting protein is CSAVRGANTEAFF.